This TCR beta chain emerged from a study of beta chain features in type 1 diabetes. Findings and limits, study-wide: In all four CD4+ subsets, TCRB CDR3 length was significantly, moderately reduced in type 1 diabetes.

This CDR3 region has 18 residues. The germline CDR1 and CDR2 sequences are SGDLS and YYNGEE. Trimming cost V 0 bases and J 7 bases; bases outside gene matches: 13. The investigators reverse transcribed all of the isolated RNA, so they sequenced expressed TCRB transcripts. TCRdb's copy holds only in-frame clones and misses some; the assay was immunoSEQ multiplex PCR. The sample shows hundreds of thousands of clones, approximately 11% of them seen only once. On this clone itself: Antigen unknown.

CD4+ naive, central memory, regulatory and stem cell-like memory cells were sorted via CD45RO/CCR7/CD25/CD127/CD95/CD27. This receptor was taken from a man in his thirties or forties with type 1 diabetes. The V and J genes are TRBV9 and TRBJ2-6; the match to TRBD1 covers 7 bases. Sequencing input: naive CD4+ T cells from blood. CDR3 sequence: CASSVGIIRTGGANVLTF. CDR3 nucleotides: TGTGCCAGCAGCGTAGGGATCATAAGGACAGGTGGAGCCAACGTCCTGACTTTC.